The 13 T cell receptor beta chains presented below share a single source sample, sequenced in a study of memory CD4+ T cells and cytomegalovirus serostatus. The method was immunoSEQ multiplex PCR; TCRdb's version includes in-frame clones alone and lacks a portion of them. Found here are 80,000 or so clones, approximately 78% of them singletons; the top ten hold just over 2.5%. Single viable CD3+CD4+CD8-CD45RO+ cells were sorted as the memory CD4+ T cells. Sequences were obtained from memory CD4+ T cells from blood. Source of these receptors: an adult in good health and CMV-seropositive.

The rearrangement links TRBV9 to TRBJ2-5; D is unresolved. V lost 4 bases to trimming and J lost 4 bases, with 14 bases between them. Germline V gives CDR1 SGDLS, CDR2 YYNGEE. The CDR3 consists of 14 residues. DNA for the CDR3: TGTGCCAGCAGCCCCGAGGCGTTCCTAGAGACCCAGTACTTC. Translating gives CASSPEAFLETQYF.

The chain couples TRBV5-4 to TRBJ1-2, with unresolved D. The V gene lost 0 bases and the J gene lost 6 bases, with 12 bases spanning the gap. CDR1 is SGHNT, CDR2 YYREEE, per germline (reference sequence). The CDR3 runs 14 residues. The CDR3 region has the DNA TGTGCCAGCAGCTTGGTTCTGGGGTCGAATGGCTACACCTTC. This translates into CASSLVLGSNGYTF.

This sequence joins TRBV20-1 and TRBJ1-2, with no clear D. The CDR3 covers 11 residues. V dropped 1 base and J dropped 7 bases, with 7 bases sitting between them. Germline V lookup: CDR1 DFQATT, CDR2 SNEGSKA (reference sequence). CDR3 sequence (DNA): TGCAGTGCTAGAGGTCCGGGTGGCTACACCTTC. Encoded protein: CSARGPGGYTF.

This chain joins TRBV28 and TRBJ1-3, with D maybe TRBD1 (5 bases). The ends were cut back, 5 bases at V and 2 bases at J, with 16 bases in the middle. There are 16 residues in the CDR3. Germline CDR1 is MDHEN and CDR2 is SYDVKM. In nucleotides, the CDR3 is TGTGCCAGCAGTCTAACCCCCGGGACTACTGGAAACACCATATATTTT. It encodes CASSLTPGTTGNTIYF.

The V and J genes are TRBV27 and TRBJ2-7; TRBD2 aligns across 7 bases. Trimming cost V 8 bases and J 0 bases; bases outside gene matches: 19. The CDR3 has 18 residues. Germline V gene lookup returns CDR1 MNHEY and CDR2 SMNVEV (reference sequence). The CDR3 spells CASPHLEGRGRSSYEQYV. The CDR3 nucleotides read TGTGCCAGCCCCCATCTAGAGGGGCGGGGGAGGAGCTCCTACGAGCAGTACGTC.

This chain links TRBV5-4 with TRBJ2-1; D call uncertain. Germline-derived CDR1 and CDR2 are SGHNT and YYREEE (reference sequence). There are 12 residues in the CDR3. V lost 4 bases to trimming and J lost 9 bases, with 11 bases between them. CDR3 in amino acids: CASSPDWSEQFF. In DNA form, the CDR3 reads TGTGCCAGCAGCCCCGACTGGAGTGAGCAGTTCTTC.

The rearrangement joins TRBV18 to TRBJ1-4; D gene ambiguous. The V end was cut by 6 bases, the J end by 10 bases, with 12 bases between. CDR1 and CDR2 (germline): KGHSH, LQKENI. The CDR3 consists of 12 residues. The CDR3 DNA follows: TGTGCCAGCTCGTCTGAGGTCGGAAAACTGTTTTTT. Translating gives CASSSEVGKLFF.

The rearrangement uses TRBV6-6 and TRBJ1-5; D gene ambiguous. From germline, CDR1 is MNHNY and CDR2 SVGAGI (reference sequence). Trimming removed 1 base at V and 6 bases at J, with 16 bases between. There are 16 residues in the CDR3. The CDR3, as DNA: TGTGCCAGCAGTTACTACCGACCCCAAGAGGGTCAGCCCCAGCATTTT. It specifies CASSYYRPQEGQPQHF.

The chain has TRBV30 and TRBJ2-3; TRBD2 matches at 8 bases. The V segment lost 2 bases and the J segment 1 base; nucleotides outside the gene matches: 8. The CDR3 loop spans 16 amino acids. Germline V gives CDR1 GTSNPN, CDR2 SVGIG (reference sequence). In nucleotides, the CDR3 is TGTGCCTGGAGTCCGGCTAGCGGGTACCGCACAGATACGCAGTATTTT. Its protein product is CAWSPASGYRTDTQYF.

The J gene is TRBJ2-5, the V gene TRBV2; 7 bases are a match to TRBD1. Germline V gene sequence: CDR1 SNHLY, CDR2 FYNNEI. V lost 8 bases to trimming and J lost 2 bases; unmatched junction nucleotides: 5. This CDR3 comprises 13 residues. CDR3 amino acids: CASAGTAQETQYF. The CDR3, as DNA: TGTGCCAGCGCCGGGACAGCTCAAGAGACCCAGTACTTC.

The gene calls are TRBV11-3 and TRBJ1-2, with TRBD1 matching over 8 bases. Germline V lookup: CDR1 SGHNT, CDR2 YENEEA. Trimming took 1 base from V and 6 from J; bases not matched to a gene: 4. There are 14 residues in the CDR3. In DNA form, the CDR3 reads TGTGCCAGCAGCTTAGGGGAACAGGGGGATGGCTACACCTTC. Translated: CASSLGEQGDGYTF.

The count of this clone is one. The V and J genes are TRBV5-6 and TRBJ1-2; D might be TRBD1 (5 bases). The CDR3 runs 15 residues. The V gene's germline CDR1 is SGHDT and CDR2 YYEEEE. Trimming removed 2 bases from V and 4 bases from J, with 15 bases in between. The chain's CDR3 is CASSFEGGASYGYTF. The CDR3 nucleotides read TGTGCCAGCAGCTTCGAGGGCGGGGCCAGCTATGGCTACACCTTC.

The DNA for the CDR3 is TGTGCCAGCAGTGAATTGGCTATACAGCCCCAGCATTTT. This gives the protein CASSELAIQPQHF. The rearrangement joins TRBV2 to TRBJ1-5; D is unresolved. Germline assignment: CDR1 SNHLY and CDR2 FYNNEI. Trimming removed 2 bases from V and 7 bases from J, with 9 bases in between. The CDR3 loop spans 13 amino acids.